This TCR beta chain appears in the sequencing data of a study of blood T cell repertoires in COVID-19. Whole-study context: Sample material is recorded as cDNA or gDNA derived from T cells, B-cell-depleted T cells, or PBMCs.

TCRdb's copy holds only in-frame clones and misses some; the assay was immunoSEQ multiplex PCR. The table records 180,000 or so clones, roughly 80% of them present only once. The CDR3 runs 17 residues. With 2 bases clipped from V and 1 base from J, the junction kept 6 bases outside the gene matches. Germline-derived CDR1 and CDR2 are GTSNPN and SVGIG (reference sequence). The source of this sequence is a man in his fifties or sixties who had recovered from COVID-19. Sequencing was done on a sample of PBMCs or T cells enriched from blood (not recorded which). The rearrangement links TRBV30 to TRBJ2-6; 9 nucleotides line up with TRBD1. The CDR3 coding sequence is TGTGCCTGGAGTAGGGACAGGGTACGGTCTGGGGCCAACGTCCTGACTTTC. Its translation: CAWSRDRVRSGANVLTF. The variable domain in full, with the rest retrieved from reference TRBV30 and TRBJ2-6, is SQTIHQWPATLVQPVGSPLSLECTVEGTSNPNLYWYRQAAGRGLQLLFYSVGIGQISSEVPQNLSASRPQDRQFILSSKKLLLSDSGFYLCAWSRDRVRSGANVLTFGAGSRLTVL.